A selection of T cell receptor beta chains follows, all from one sample in a study of blood T cell repertoires in COVID-19. Repertoires were generated with immunoSEQ multiplex PCR, while TCRdb's copy carries only in-frame clones and drops some. The repertoire holds about 180,000 clones, with over 75% as singletons. Sequencing input: peripheral blood. The source is a human donor with active or convalescent COVID-19. The donor label of this sample is uncertain. Both conserved end residues are part of each CDR3. The order of the fields is V gene, clone size, D gene, J gene, CDR3 DNA, CDR3 protein. A D gene is named only where the DNA matches it firmly. Part of the rows lack a size; the others show once, few, many or a class for expanded clones.

TRBV9	once	-	TRBJ2-7	TGTGCCAGCAGCGCCTCCGGGATCGCCTCCTACGAGCAGTACTTC	CASSASGIASYEQYF
TRBV4-1	-	TRBD1	TRBJ1-2	TGCGCCAGCAGCCACCCCAGGGGGGATGGCTACACCTTC	CASSHPRGDGYTF
TRBV19	once	TRBD2	TRBJ2-5	TGTGCCAGTAGACCCGTCTCCGCGGGAGGGGACGAGACCCAGTACTTC	CASRPVSAGGDETQYF
TRBV9	-	-	TRBJ2-1	TGTGCCAGCAGCGTTGGTGAGGAGCAGTTCTTC	CASSVGEEQFF
TRBV7-2	-	TRBD1	TRBJ1-1	TGTGCCAGCAGCTTAGTTGCGGACAGGGGGGCTGAAGCTTTCTTT	CASSLVADRGAEAFF
TRBV9	-	-	TRBJ1-2	TGTGCCAGCAGCGAGGGGTATGAAGGAAGGCACCCCTATGGCTACACCTTC	CASSEGYEGRHPYGYTF
TRBV7-3	-	TRBD1	TRBJ1-2	TGTGCCAGCAGCTTAACGTTAATTGGGGACAGGGGTTTAGGTGGCTACACCTTC	CASSLTLIGDRGLGGYTF
TRBV12-5	-	-	TRBJ1-6	TGTGCTAGTGGTTTGGTACTCCCGAGGGTTCTGGAGGGCCCCTATAATTCACCCCTCCACTTT	CASGLVLPRVLEGPYNSPLHF
TRBV28	once	-	TRBJ1-4	TGTGCCAGCAGTCCGTATAATGAAAAACTGTTTTTT	CASSPYNEKLFF
TRBV6-2/TRBV6-3	-	-	TRBJ1-4	TGTGCCAGCAGTTCCGCGACAGAGCTTAATGAAAAACTGTTTTTT	CASSSATELNEKLFF
TRBV24-1	-	TRBD1	TRBJ2-1	TGTGCCACCGAACCGGGACAGGGAGGAGCGGGGCACTTCAATGAGCAGTTCTTC	CATEPGQGGAGHFNEQFF
TRBV6-5	-	-	TRBJ2-7	TGTGCCAGCACCACCGGAGGGATCGGGCACTACGAGCAGTACTTC	CASTTGGIGHYEQYF
TRBV28	-	-	TRBJ1-2	TGTGCCAGCAGTTTGGCCGGACAGTTGGGTAACTATGGCTACACCTTC	CASSLAGQLGNYGYTF
TRBV9	-	TRBD1	TRBJ1-1	TGTGCCAGCAGCGTAGTACAGGGGGGACGCACGAACACTGAAGCTTTCTTT	CASSVVQGGRTNTEAFF
TRBV24-1	-	TRBD1	TRBJ2-3	TGTGCCACCAGTGATAGGGACAGGGGAAAGACAGATACGCAGTATTTT	CATSDRDRGKTDTQYF
TRBV9	-	-	TRBJ2-3	TGTGCCAGCAGCGTACGCGGGGAGAGCACAGATACGCAGTATTTT	CASSVRGESTDTQYF
TRBV6-1	-	TRBD2	TRBJ2-3	TGTGCCAGCAGTGAACTCTCTGGACTAGCGGGAGTCCCAGATACGCAGTATTTT	CASSELSGLAGVPDTQYF
TRBV7-3	-	TRBD1	TRBJ2-1	TGTGCCAGCAGCATGACAGGGAATGAGCAGTTCTTC	CASSMTGNEQFF
TRBV5-4	-	-	TRBJ2-1	TGTGCTAGCATCGGGGAGAGCTCCTACAATGAGCAGTTCTTC	CASIGESSYNEQFF
TRBV4-2	-	-	TRBJ1-4	TGTGCCAGCAGCCAAGAGGGAAGGACAATCGATGAAAAACTGTTTTTT	CASSQEGRTIDEKLFF
TRBV30	-	TRBD2	TRBJ2-3	TGTGCCTGGAGTGTAGGAGGGGCGGGGGTTGATACGCAGTATTTT	CAWSVGGAGVDTQYF
TRBV5-4	-	TRBD1	TRBJ1-2	TGTGCCAGCAGCCTCGACAGGGAATATGGCTACACCTTC	CASSLDREYGYTF